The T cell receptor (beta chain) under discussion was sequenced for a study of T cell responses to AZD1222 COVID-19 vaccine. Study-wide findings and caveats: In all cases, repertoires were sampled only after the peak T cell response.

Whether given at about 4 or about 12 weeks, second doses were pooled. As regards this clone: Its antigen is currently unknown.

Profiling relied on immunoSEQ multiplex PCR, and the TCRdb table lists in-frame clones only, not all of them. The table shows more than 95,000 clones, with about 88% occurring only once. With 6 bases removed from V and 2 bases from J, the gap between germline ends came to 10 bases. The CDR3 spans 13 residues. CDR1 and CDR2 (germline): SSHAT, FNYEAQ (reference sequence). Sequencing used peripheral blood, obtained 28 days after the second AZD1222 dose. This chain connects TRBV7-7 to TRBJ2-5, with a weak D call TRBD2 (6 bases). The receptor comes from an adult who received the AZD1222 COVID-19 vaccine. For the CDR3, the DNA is TGTGCCAGCAGTTCGGGACTTCAAGAGACCCAGTACTTC. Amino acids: CASSSGLQETQYF.